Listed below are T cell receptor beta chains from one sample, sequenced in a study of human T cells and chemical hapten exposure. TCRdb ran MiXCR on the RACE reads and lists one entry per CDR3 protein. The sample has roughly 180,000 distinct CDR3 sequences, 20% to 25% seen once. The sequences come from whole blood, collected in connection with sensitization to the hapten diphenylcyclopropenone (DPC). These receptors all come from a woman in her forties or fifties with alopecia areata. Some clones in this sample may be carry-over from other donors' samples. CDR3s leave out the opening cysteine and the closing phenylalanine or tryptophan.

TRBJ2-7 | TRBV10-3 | AISFGTSGAYEQY
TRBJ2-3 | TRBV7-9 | ASSLDQTDTQY
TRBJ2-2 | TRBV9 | ASPSGRASTGELF
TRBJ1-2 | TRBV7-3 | ASSPAGTGFGYT
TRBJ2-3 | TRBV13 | ASSGPLGLAGVVSDTQY
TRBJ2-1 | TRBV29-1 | SVESSGLYEQF
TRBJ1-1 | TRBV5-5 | ASSLREEAF
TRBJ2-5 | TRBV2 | AQQRLQETQY
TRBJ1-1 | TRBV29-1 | SVSWTGGTEAF
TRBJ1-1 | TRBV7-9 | ASSLAPGWGTEAF
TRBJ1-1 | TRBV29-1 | SVAQGTDTEAF
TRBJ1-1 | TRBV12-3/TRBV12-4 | ASSPTGEAF
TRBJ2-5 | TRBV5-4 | ASSLQGLLQETQY
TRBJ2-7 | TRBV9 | ASSVDGSSYEQY
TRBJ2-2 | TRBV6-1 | ASSEWERLAGFSNTGELF
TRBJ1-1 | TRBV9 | ASSATTDREAF
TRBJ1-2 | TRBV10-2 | ASSESGGHYGYN
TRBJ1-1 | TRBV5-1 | ASSPLQGGTEAF
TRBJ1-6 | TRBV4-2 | ASSQEMTGGLNSPLH
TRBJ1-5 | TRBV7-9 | ASSADREGGQPQH
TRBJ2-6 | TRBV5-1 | ASSLEQSSGANVLT
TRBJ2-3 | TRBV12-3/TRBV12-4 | ASSSGLAPDTQY
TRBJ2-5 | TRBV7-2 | ASSGGSPETQY
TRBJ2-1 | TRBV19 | ASSKLAGGYSNEQF
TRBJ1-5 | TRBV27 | ASSLVRTGNQPQH
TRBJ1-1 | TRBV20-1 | SAIRGSNTEAF
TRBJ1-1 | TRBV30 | AWSNRGVAF
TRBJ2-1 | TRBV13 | ASSRSGMSYNEQF
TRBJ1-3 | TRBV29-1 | SVFPTGGNTIY
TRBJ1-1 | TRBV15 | ATSRDYTGNTEAF